The rows below give T cell receptor beta chains drawn from one sample of a study of graft-versus-host responses after intestinal transplantation. Sequenced by immunoSEQ multiplex PCR; TCRdb stores in-frame clones only, minus some. Here the sample spans around 71,000 clones, roughly 94% being singletons. Antigen specificity for these receptors is unknown. The specimen was unstimulated CD8+ T cells sorted from spleen or lymph node cells, collected before intestinal transplant. The receptors stem from a human donor who received an intestinal transplant. CDR3s include the opening cysteine and the closing phenylalanine or tryptophan. Fields, in order: V gene, J gene, D gene, CDR3 DNA, CDR3 protein. D genes are given only for firm matches.

V: TRBV28; J: TRBJ2-7; D: TRBD2; DNA: TGTGCCAGCAGGTCAGAACTAGCGGGATACGAGCAGTACTTC; CDR3: CASRSELAGYEQYF
V: TRBV19; J: TRBJ2-5; D: .; DNA: TGTGCCAGTAGTATTATTCCCGGGTCGGGAGAGACCCAGTACTTC; CDR3: CASSIIPGSGETQYF
V: TRBV9; J: TRBJ2-7; D: TRBD1; DNA: TGTGCCAGCAGCAGACGGGACAGGGGATCCTACGAGCAGTACTTC; CDR3: CASSRRDRGSYEQYF
V: TRBV5-4; J: TRBJ2-7; D: .; DNA: TGTGCCAGCAGCCCACTCCCCAACGGGTACGAGCAGTACTTC; CDR3: CASSPLPNGYEQYF
V: TRBV6-1; J: TRBJ2-7; D: .; DNA: TGTGCCAGCAGTCCAAAGGGAGGTCCCTACGAGCAGTACTTC; CDR3: CASSPKGGPYEQYF
V: TRBV9; J: TRBJ2-7; D: TRBD2; DNA: TGTGCCAGCAGCGCCGAGGCGGGAGGGCCCTCCTACGAGCAGTACTTC; CDR3: CASSAEAGGPSYEQYF
V: TRBV2; J: TRBJ2-7; D: .; DNA: TGTGCCAGCAGTGAAATCGAGCAGTACTTC; CDR3: CASSEIEQYF
V: TRBV27; J: TRBJ2-7; D: TRBD1; DNA: TGTGCCAGCAGTCCGGGACAGGTAACCTACGAGCAGTACTTC; CDR3: CASSPGQVTYEQYF
V: TRBV6-6; J: TRBJ1-2; D: .; DNA: TGTGCCAGCAGTTACTCGTACGCCTGGAGGCCGGGCGGCTACACCTTC; CDR3: CASSYSYAWRPGGYTF
V: TRBV6-6; J: TRBJ1-5; D: .; DNA: TGTGCCAGCAGTTATGCGGGGGACAACCTAGGGGAGCCCCAGCATTTT; CDR3: CASSYAGDNLGEPQHF